Below are 32 T cell receptor beta chains sequenced from a single sample in a study of tumor-infiltrating lymphocytes in primary liver carcinoma. Germline DNA was extracted alongside blood RNA, which was obtained from unsorted whole blood. With 500 ng total RNA as template and a constant-region primer, TCR beta cDNA was made. Modified slightly, ARM-PCR produced TCR beta libraries over three nested multiplex PCR rounds. PCR rounds one and two used TRBV1-TRBV30 forward primers with a C-beta reverse primer for around 9 cycles each. TCRdb re-called the multiplex PCR reads with MiXCR, one entry per CDR3 protein. The sample holds a few hundred thousand distinct CDR3 sequences, 45% to 70% seen once. Sequenced material: peripheral blood. Receptor source: a woman in her twenties or thirties with primary liver carcinoma and hepatitis B virus infection.

This clonotype was counted between two and nine times. The rearrangement links TRBV7-8 to TRBJ1-4; tentatively, D is TRBD1 (6 bases). Per germline, CDR1 SGHVS and CDR2 FQNEAQ. The CDR3 consists of 16 residues. Deletions cut 5 bases from V and 8 bases from J, with 21 bases between. CDR3 nucleotides: TGTGCCAGCAGCAGATACCTCGGGGGGCCGGGCGAAAAACTGTTTTTT. Translated, it gives CASSRYLGGPGEKLFF. Looking up the rest from reference TRBV7-8 and TRBJ1-4 gives the full variable domain: GAGVSQSPRYKVAKRGQDVALRCDPISGHVSLFWYQQALGQGPEFLTYFQNEAQLDKSGLPSDRFFAERPEGSVSTLKIQRTQQEDSAVYLCASSRYLGGPGEKLFFGSGTQLSVL.

This sequence joins TRBV7-9 and TRBJ2-5; D possibly corresponds to TRBD1 (6 bases). This CDR3 has 14 residues. CDR1 is SEHNR, CDR2 FQNEAQ, per germline (reference sequence). Trimming took 5 bases from V and 3 from J, leaving 13 bases between them. In DNA, the CDR3 is TGTGCCAGCAGCCCCTGGGCAGGGGAAGAGACCCAGTACTTC. This translates into CASSPWAGEETQYF.

Regarding this clonotype: Relative to the germline gene, one junction end is altered; a read error may explain this. The chain carries TRBV5-1 and TRBJ1-4; 10 nucleotides align to TRBD1. The CDR3 has 14 amino acids. The germline V gene encodes CDR1 SGHRS and CDR2 YFSETQ. The CDR3 sequence is CASSSGQGGEKLFF. CDR3 coding DNA: TGTGCCAGCAGCTCCGGACAGGGGGGCGAAAAACTGTTTTTT.

The rearrangement joins TRBV6-5 to TRBJ2-7; D might be TRBD1 (6 bases). The CDR3 runs to 13 residues. Germline-derived CDR1 and CDR2 are MNHEY and SVGAGI. The germline V and J ends were trimmed by 6 bases and 6 bases, with 15 bases remaining between them. The CDR3 reads CASRVGGRCEQYF. CDR3 in DNA: TGTGCCAGCAGGGTAGGGGGTAGATGCGAGCAGTACTTC.

On this clonotype itself: A much larger clone differs from this one at a single base, so this may be a read error. J is TRBJ2-1 and V is TRBV6-1, with TRBD1 matching 8 bases. The trim removed 1 base at V and 11 bases at J, leaving 7 bases unmatched. The germline CDR1 and CDR2 sequences are MNHNS and SASEGT. The CDR3 has 14 residues. As DNA, the CDR3 is TGTGCCAGCAGTGAAGGGACAGGGAAGGCTCAGCAGTTCTTC. Translating gives CASSEGTGKAQQFF.

The V and J genes are TRBV4-1 and TRBJ2-2; the D gene is possibly TRBD1 (5 bases). Deletions cut 1 base from V and 7 bases from J, with 13 bases between. The CDR3 is 15 residues long. In germline, CDR1 is MGHRA, CDR2 YSYEKL. CDR3 protein: CASSQGRELIGELFF. In nucleotides, the CDR3 is TGCGCCAGCAGCCAAGGCAGGGAACTAATCGGGGAGCTGTTTTTT.

With regard to this clonotype: A read error may explain this, as a much larger clone is one base away. This CDR3 reads CASSPGRTIQKLFF. CDR3 sequence (DNA): TGTGCCAGCAGTCCTGGGAGGACGATCCAAAAACTGTTTTTT. The V call is TRBV6-2 or TRBV6-3, the J call TRBJ1-4; D is uncertain. CDR1 and CDR2 (germline): MNHEY, SVGEGT. Trimming cost V 5 bases and J 9 bases, with 16 bases left between them. CDR3 length: 14 residues.

In regard to this clonotype: One end of the junction varies from germline; a read error may be responsible. The chain employs TRBV12-5 and TRBJ2-1; tentatively, D is TRBD1 (7 bases). CDR1 is LGHNT and CDR2 is FRNRAP in the germline V gene. The CDR3 contains 14 residues. CDR3 nucleotide sequence: TGTACTAGTGGTACTTCAGGGGGGTACAATGAGCAGTTCTTC. It specifies CTSGTSGGYNEQFF.

Remarks on this clonotype: Germline and junction disagree at one end, which may indicate a read error. The chain is built from TRBV6-2 or TRBV6-3 and TRBJ2-4, with D uncertain. The CDR3 spans 17 residues. Germline V gene sequence: CDR1 MNHEY, CDR2 SVGEGT. The CDR3 reads CASRSIESQLAKNIKYF. The CDR3 DNA reads as TGTGCCAGCAGATCAATCGAATCGCAGTTAGCCAAAAACATTAAGTACTTC.

Note on this clonotype: One junction end does not reproduce the germline sequence, and a read error may be involved. The chain uses TRBV10-3 and TRBJ1-2; unclear D gene. The CDR3 is 13 residues long. CDR1 is ENHRY, CDR2 SYGVKD, per germline. CDR3 amino acids: CTISDRQNYGYTF. Written as DNA, the CDR3 is TGTACCATCAGTGATCGGCAGAACTATGGCTACACCTTC.

In its sample, this clonotype was seen a few times. The genes are TRBV7-9 and TRBJ2-7, with D hard to call. CDR1 is SEHNR, CDR2 FQNEAQ, per germline (reference sequence). This CDR3 has 14 amino acids. Trimming took off 5 bases at V and 2 bases at J, with 13 bases between the two ends. The CDR3, as DNA: TGTGCCAGCAGCCGCCTCGCCACAGCCTACGAGCAGTACTTC. It encodes CASSRLATAYEQYF. Together with reference TRBV7-9 and TRBJ2-7, the CDR3 gives the full variable domain: DTGVSQNPRHKITKRGQNVTFRCDPISEHNRLYWYRQTLGQGPEFLTYFQNEAQLEKSRLLSDRFSAERPKGSFSTLEIQRTEQGDSAMYLCASSRLATAYEQYFGPGTRLTVT.

On this clonotype itself: A much larger clone differs from this one at a single base, so this may be a read error. V is TRBV4-2 and J is TRBJ2-7, with 7 bases lining up with TRBD2. Germline V gene data show CDR1 as LGHNA and CDR2 as YNFKEQ. The CDR3 covers 18 residues. Trimming took 1 base from V and 0 from J; bases not matched to a gene: 12. This CDR3 reads CASSQVHGTAGDSYEQYF. The CDR3 DNA reads as TGTGCCAGCAGCCAAGTTCACGGTACGGCGGGAGACTCCTACGAGCAGTACTTC.

About this clonotype: Mismatch with germline at one junction end may stem from a read error. J is TRBJ2-3 and V is TRBV4-2; D unresolved. The CDR3 runs 12 residues. The germline V gene encodes CDR1 LGHNA and CDR2 YNFKEQ. CDR3 bases: TGTGCCAGCGCCCACCGCACAGATATGCAGTATTTT. It translates to CASAHRTDMQYF.

The J gene is TRBJ2-2, the V gene TRBV29-1, with 9 bases fitting TRBD2. The length of the CDR3 is 14 residues. From germline, CDR1 is SQVTM and CDR2 ANQGSEA. V was clipped by 8 bases and J by 9 bases; unmatched bases: 13. CDR3 loop: CSTPGLADIRELFF. CDR3 coding DNA: TGCAGCACTCCGGGACTAGCTGACATCAGGGAGCTGTTTTTT.

About this clonotype itself: A read error may account for a junction end that differs from germline. CDR3 nucleotide sequence: TGCGCCAACAGCCAAGGGGGGGGAAGCACAGATACGCAGTATTTT. Amino acid sequence: CANSQGGGSTDTQYF. The chain links TRBV4-1 to TRBJ2-3; perhaps TRBD2 as D (7 bases). CDR1 is MGHRA and CDR2 is YSYEKL in the germline V gene. The CDR3 loop spans 15 amino acids.

A note on this clonotype: The junction differs from germline at one of its ends, possibly a read error. The rearrangement uses TRBV11-1 and TRBJ1-2; weak D call: TRBD1 (5 bases). CDR1 and CDR2 from the germline V gene are SGHAT and FQDESV (reference sequence). The CDR3 is 14 residues long. The CDR3, as DNA: TGTACCAGCGGCTTAGAGGGACGGGAATATGGCTACACCTTC. Protein product: CTSGLEGREYGYTF.

Many counts were recorded for this clonotype. The rearrangement uses TRBV5-4 and TRBJ2-5; 11 bases are a match to TRBD2. CDR1 and CDR2 (germline): SGHNT, YYREEE (reference sequence). This CDR3 is built from 16 residues. V lost 2 bases, J lost 1 base, and 4 bases stayed unmatched. Here the CDR3 reads CASSLGTSGGQETQYF. The CDR3 region has the DNA TGTGCCAGCAGCTTAGGGACTAGCGGAGGCCAAGAGACCCAGTACTTC. The entire variable domain, with the rest obtained from reference TRBV5-4 and TRBJ2-5, is as follows: ETGVTQSPTHLIKTRGQQVTLRCSSQSGHNTVSWYQQALGQGPQFIFQYYREEENGRGNFPPRFSGLQFPNYSSELNVNALELDDSALYLCASSLGTSGGQETQYFGPGTRLLVL.

The rearrangement links TRBV10-2 to TRBJ2-5, with a weak D call TRBD1 (6 bases). Germline assignment: CDR1 WSHSY and CDR2 SAAADI. The CDR3 totals 13 residues. V lost 3 bases and J 5 bases, leaving 10 bases between the germline ends. The CDR3 nucleotides read TGCGCCAGCAGTGAATCAGGGGAGGAGACCCAGTACTTC. It specifies CASSESGEETQYF.

Here the CDR3 DNA reads TGTGCCAGCCCCCCGAACGGGGAGCTGTTTTTT. Translated: CASPPNGELFF. The V call is TRBV7-9, the J call TRBJ2-2; D is uncertain. V dropped 8 bases and J dropped 7 bases, with 8 bases sitting between them. The CDR3 covers 11 residues. Germline V lookup: CDR1 SEHNR, CDR2 FQNEAQ (reference sequence).

This chain connects TRBV5-5 to TRBJ1-1; D may be TRBD1 (5 bases). This CDR3 has 16 amino acids. The V end lost 0 bases, the J end lost 2 bases, and 14 bases lay between the germline ends. Germline CDR1 reads SGHKS; CDR2 reads YYEKEE (reference sequence). The CDR3, as DNA: TGTGCCAGCAGCTTGGACGGACACTCATATAACACTGAAGCTTTCTTT. It translates to CASSLDGHSYNTEAFF.

This clonotype came up once. This chain links TRBV12-3 or TRBV12-4 with TRBJ2-7; 7 nucleotides agree with TRBD2. The CDR3 is 14 residues long. Trimming cost V 6 bases and J 2 bases; bases outside gene matches: 7. The CDR3 region has the DNA TGTGCCAGCAGGGCCGGGACTACGACCTACGAGCAGTACTTC. It yields the protein CASRAGTTTYEQYF.

On this clonotype: Compared with germline, one end of the junction differs, possibly owing to a read error. This chain connects TRBV11-2 to TRBJ2-7; 11 bases map to TRBD2. Germline V gene sequence: CDR1 SGHAT, CDR2 FQNNGV. The CDR3 covers 14 residues. CDR3 in DNA: TGTGCCAGCAACTTAGGATTAGCGGGGGGGAAACTGTACTTC. This translates into CASNLGLAGGKLYF.

About this clonotype: One end of the junction does not line up with germline, which may come from a read error. CDR3 nucleotide sequence: TGTGCCAGCAGTGGGGGGCTTGGCAATTCACCCTTCCACTTT. It codes for CASSGGLGNSPFHF. The V and J genes are TRBV6-1 and TRBJ1-6; D may be TRBD1 (6 bases). Looked up from germline, CDR1 is MNHNS and CDR2 is SASEGT. The CDR3 totals 14 residues.

This chain uses TRBV28 with TRBJ2-4; tentative D call: TRBD2 (7 bases). The CDR3 runs to 15 residues. The V end was cut by 7 bases, the J end by 9 bases, with 22 bases between. Germline V gene data show CDR1 as MDHEN and CDR2 as SYDVKM. CDR3 region: CASTYAIARGGIQYF. The DNA of the CDR3 is TGTGCCAGCACCTATGCGATAGCAAGGGGGGGCATTCAGTACTTC.

Details on this clonotype: Because the CDR3 is missing its conserved closing phenylalanine or tryptophan, this is likely a read error. The chain uses TRBV4-3 and TRBJ2-7; 7 bases are a match to TRBD1. CDR3 length: 21 residues. Germline CDR1 is LGHNA and CDR2 is YSLEER. The CDR3 nucleotides are TGTGCCAGCAGCCAAGATCCCCCCCTAACCATACAGGGGTTAGAAAATTACGAGCAGTACATC. It encodes CASSQDPPLTIQGLENYEQYI.

Comment on this clonotype: Sequence at one end of the junction differs from germline and may be a read error. The rearrangement links TRBV29-1 to TRBJ2-6; perhaps TRBD2 as D (6 bases). The CDR3 is made up of 14 amino acids. Germline V gene sequence: CDR1 SQVTM, CDR2 ANQGSEA. CDR3: CSAAGNAGANVLTF. The CDR3 DNA follows: TGTAGCGCGGCGGGAAATGCTGGGGCCAACGTCCTGACTTTC.

V and J are TRBV12-3 or TRBV12-4 and TRBJ1-2; 8 nucleotides match TRBD1. The CDR3 extends over 16 amino acids. The trim removed 4 bases at V and 4 bases at J, leaving 11 bases unmatched. In DNA, the CDR3 is TGTGCCAGCAGTTCGGCAGGGACAGGTCGCGGCTATGGCTACACCTTC. This gives the protein CASSSAGTGRGYGYTF.

With regard to this clonotype: Because the CDR3 is missing its conserved closing phenylalanine or tryptophan, this is likely a read error. The chain recombines TRBV28 with TRBJ1-5; 9 bases match TRBD1. CDR1 MDHEN and CDR2 SYDVKM come from the germline V gene. V dropped 3 bases and J dropped 7; count of bases not matched to a gene: 7. The CDR3 extends over 15 amino acids. In DNA form, the CDR3 reads TGTGCCAGCAGTTTGTCGGGACAGGGAGACCAGCCCCAGCATCTT. This encodes CASSLSGQGDQPQHL.

This clonotype was seen many times. The chain employs TRBV4-2 and TRBJ2-1; 13 nucleotides match TRBD2. CDR3 length equals 19 residues. The germline V gene encodes CDR1 LGHNA and CDR2 YNFKEQ. J gave up 9 bases and V 0 bases, and 14 bases lay outside the gene matches. CDR3 coding DNA: TGTGCCAGCAGCCAAGATCGGGGTCGGACTAGCGGGAGAGTAGGTGAGCAGTTCTTC. This encodes CASSQDRGRTSGRVGEQFF.

In its sample, this clonotype was seen many times. This chain connects TRBV6-2 or TRBV6-3 to TRBJ2-3, with D possibly being TRBD2 (7 bases). Germline V gene data show CDR1 as MNHEY and CDR2 as SVGEGT. The CDR3 has 14 amino acids. V shed 11 bases and J shed 2 bases, with 17 bases lying between them. The CDR3 is CAATPRGATDTQYF. The CDR3 bases are TGTGCCGCCACCCCTCGGGGGGCCACAGATACGCAGTATTTT.

For this clonotype: One junction end disagrees with the germline gene, perhaps due to a read error. V gene TRBV6-2 or TRBV6-3 combines with J gene TRBJ2-1; unclear D gene. This CDR3 has 11 residues. The germline V gene has CDR1 MNHEY and CDR2 SVGEGT. CDR3 bases: TGTGCCAACCTGACCTTCAATGAGCAGCTCTTC. Amino acids: CANLTFNEQLF.

This clonotype has just a few counts. The rearrangement joins TRBV28 to TRBJ1-5; 12 bases are a match to TRBD1. Unmatched junction bases numbered 6, after V lost 4 bases and J lost 2 bases. The CDR3 has 17 residues. The germline CDR1 and CDR2 sequences are MDHEN and SYDVKM. The CDR3 nucleotides read TGTGCCAGCAGTTCGGGACAGGGGGCCCCGGGCAATCAGCCCCAGCATTTT. Protein sequence: CASSSGQGAPGNQPQHF.